This entry is about one TCR beta chain. Its antigen is still unknown. Measured with immunoSEQ multiplex PCR; TCRdb has only the in-frame clones, and not every one. The table lists 430,000 or so clones, around 90% of them singletons. The treatment is: around 19 received Ad26.COV2.S at low or high dose, single or two shots; about 5 received placebo; per-sample allocation not given. Specimens were obtained on day 63 following the first vaccine or placebo injection. The study used a vaccine consisting of an Ad26 vector that expressed Wuhan-strain SARS-CoV-2 spike. This entry is derived from a study of Ad26.COV2.S vaccination and SARS-CoV-2 variants. Turning to the study itself: Ad26.COV2.S was injected intramuscularly once or twice, 56 days apart.

Points from the study as a whole: Reportedly, spike-specific CD8+ and CD4+ T cell responses achieved substantial breadth once vaccination had taken place.

This TCR was sampled from a person between 18 and 65 years old who received the Ad26.COV2.S COVID-19 vaccine or a placebo. The input for sequencing was peripheral blood, taken in a trial of Ad26.COV2.S vaccine versus placebo.

CDR3 nucleotide sequence: TGTGCCAGCAGTGAGGGACAGGGAGGTGTTCGGACAGATACGCAGTATTTT. Protein sequence: CASSEGQGGVRTDTQYF. The J gene is TRBJ2-3, the V gene TRBV25-1, with 9 bases that match TRBD1. Germline trimming cut 3 bases from V and 3 bases from J; bases unmatched to any gene: 10. This CDR3 region has 17 residues. In germline, CDR1 is MGHDK, CDR2 SYGVNS.